This T cell receptor (beta chain) was observed in a study of radiotherapy plus CTLA-4 blockade in lung cancer. Clones were read by immunoSEQ multiplex PCR, and TCRdb kept only the in-frame ones, dropping some. In the table there are about 25,000 clones, approximately 73% of which are singletons. The CDR3 is 14 amino acids. V lost 0 bases and J 5 bases, leaving 8 bases between the germline ends. Germline CDR1 and CDR2: MNHEY and SVGAGI. A note on this clone: What it recognizes is unknown.

Whole-study findings and limits: The best prediction of response reportedly came from early blood T cell clone dynamics, with interferon-beta. In blood, tumor-derived TCR clones expanded after radiotherapy plus ipilimumab.

This clonotype was sampled from a human donor with non-small cell lung cancer who had stable disease on radiotherapy plus ipilimumab. The chain has TRBV6-5 and TRBJ2-1; D could derive from TRBD1 or TRBD2 (6 bases each). Sample: peripheral blood, taken from a patient treated with radiotherapy plus ipilimumab. As DNA, the CDR3 is TGTGCCAGCAGTTACTCCGGGGGCAACAATGAGCAGTTCTTC. Its protein is CASSYSGGNNEQFF.